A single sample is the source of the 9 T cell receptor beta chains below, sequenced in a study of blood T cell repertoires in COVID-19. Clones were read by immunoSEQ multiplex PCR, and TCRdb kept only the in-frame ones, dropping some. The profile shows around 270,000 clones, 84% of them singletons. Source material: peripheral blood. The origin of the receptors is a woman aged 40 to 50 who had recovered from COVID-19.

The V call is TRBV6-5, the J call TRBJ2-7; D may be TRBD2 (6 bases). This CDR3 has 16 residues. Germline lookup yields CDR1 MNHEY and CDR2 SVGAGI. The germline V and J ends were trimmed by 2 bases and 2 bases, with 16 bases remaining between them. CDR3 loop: CASSYAGLANTYEQYF. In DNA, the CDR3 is TGTGCCAGCAGTTACGCGGGGCTAGCGAACACCTACGAGCAGTACTTC.

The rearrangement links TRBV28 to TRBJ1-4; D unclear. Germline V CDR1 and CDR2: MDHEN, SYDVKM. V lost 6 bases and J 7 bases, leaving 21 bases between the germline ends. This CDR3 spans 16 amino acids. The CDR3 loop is CASRPLGGWGTEKLFF. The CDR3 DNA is TGTGCCAGCAGGCCCCTGGGAGGGTGGGGTACTGAAAAACTGTTTTTT.

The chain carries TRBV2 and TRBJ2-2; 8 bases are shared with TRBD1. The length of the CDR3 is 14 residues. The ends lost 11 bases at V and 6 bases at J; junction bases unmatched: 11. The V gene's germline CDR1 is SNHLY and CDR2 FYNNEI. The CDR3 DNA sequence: TGTGCCGGGAGGACAGGGAGAAGCTCCGGGGAGCTGTTTTTT. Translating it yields CAGRTGRSSGELFF.

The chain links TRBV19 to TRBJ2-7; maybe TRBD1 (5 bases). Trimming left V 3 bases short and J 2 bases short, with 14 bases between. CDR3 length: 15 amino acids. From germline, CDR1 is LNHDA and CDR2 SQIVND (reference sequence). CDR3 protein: CASSIGAANPYEQYF. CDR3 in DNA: TGTGCCAGTAGTATTGGGGCCGCAAATCCCTACGAGCAGTACTTC.

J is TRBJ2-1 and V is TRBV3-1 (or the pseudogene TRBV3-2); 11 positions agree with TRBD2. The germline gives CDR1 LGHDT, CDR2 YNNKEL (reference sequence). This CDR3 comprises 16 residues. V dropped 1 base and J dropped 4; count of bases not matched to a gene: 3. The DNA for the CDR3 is TGTGCCAGCAGCCAAGGACTAGCGGGGCAGTACAATGAGCAGTTCTTC. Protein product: CASSQGLAGQYNEQFF.

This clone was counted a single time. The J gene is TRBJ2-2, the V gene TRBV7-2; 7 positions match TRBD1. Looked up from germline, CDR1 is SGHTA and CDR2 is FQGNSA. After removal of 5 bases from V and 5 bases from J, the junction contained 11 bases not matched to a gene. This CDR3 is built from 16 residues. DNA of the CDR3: TGTGCCAGCAGCCATAAACAGGGGTTCAGAACCGGGGAGCTGTTTTTT. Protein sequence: CASSHKQGFRTGELFF.

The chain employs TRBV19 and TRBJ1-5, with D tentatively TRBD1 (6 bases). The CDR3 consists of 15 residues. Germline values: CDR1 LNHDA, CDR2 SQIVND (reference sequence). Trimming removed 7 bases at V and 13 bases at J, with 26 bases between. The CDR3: CASTTGYNDARQQHF. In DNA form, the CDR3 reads TGTGCCAGTACCACAGGGTACAATGACGCTCGACAACAGCATTTT.

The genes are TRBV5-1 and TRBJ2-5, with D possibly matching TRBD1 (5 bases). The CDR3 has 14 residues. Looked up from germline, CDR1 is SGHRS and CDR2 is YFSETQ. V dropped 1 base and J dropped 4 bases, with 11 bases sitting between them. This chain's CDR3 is CASSLQGQRETQYF. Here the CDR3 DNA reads TGCGCCAGCAGCTTGCAGGGTCAAAGAGAGACCCAGTACTTC.

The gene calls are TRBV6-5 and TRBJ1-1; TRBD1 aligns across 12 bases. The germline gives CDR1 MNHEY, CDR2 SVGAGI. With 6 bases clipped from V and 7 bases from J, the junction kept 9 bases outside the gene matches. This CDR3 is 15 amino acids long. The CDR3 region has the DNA TGTGCCAGCAGCCACAAGGGACAGGGGGCGATTGAAGCTTTCTTT. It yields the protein CASSHKGQGAIEAFF.